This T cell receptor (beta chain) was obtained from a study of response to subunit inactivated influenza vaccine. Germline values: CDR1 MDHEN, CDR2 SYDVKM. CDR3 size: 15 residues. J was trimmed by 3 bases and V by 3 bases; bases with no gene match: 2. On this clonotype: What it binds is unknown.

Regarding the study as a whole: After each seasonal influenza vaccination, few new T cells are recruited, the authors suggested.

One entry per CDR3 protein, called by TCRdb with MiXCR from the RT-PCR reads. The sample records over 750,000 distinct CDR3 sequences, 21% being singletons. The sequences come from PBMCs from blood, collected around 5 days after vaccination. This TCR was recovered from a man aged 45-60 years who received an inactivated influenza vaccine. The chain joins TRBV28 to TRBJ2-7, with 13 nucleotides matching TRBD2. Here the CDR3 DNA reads TGTGCCAGCAGTTTGGGACTAGCGGGATTCTACGAGCAGTACTTC. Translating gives CASSLGLAGFYEQYF.